Given below is one TCR beta chain in context. Its matching antigen is unknown. Sequencing used immunoSEQ multiplex PCR; TCRdb keeps in-frame clones, though not all of them. The table has more than 70,000 clones, roughly nine tenths seen once. Doses given second, at about 4 or about 12 weeks, were pooled. This entry comes from a study of T cell responses to AZD1222 COVID-19 vaccine. The study's findings and limits: No day 14 peak samples; only post-peak repertoires were characterized. Baseline testing showed seropositivity in only a handful of AZD1222 recipients. Nearly half of unique spike-specific TCRs reportedly avoided B.1.351 and B.1.1.7 mutated regions.

Germline CDR1 is LGHDT and CDR2 is YNNKEL (reference sequence). The CDR3 contains 17 residues. With 1 base removed from V and 8 bases from J, the gap between germline ends came to 21 bases. The source of this sequence is an adult who received the AZD1222 COVID-19 vaccine. Source: peripheral blood, taken 28 days after the second AZD1222 dose. The chain uses TRBV3-1 (or the pseudogene TRBV3-2) and TRBJ2-1; D is perhaps TRBD1 or TRBD2 (5 bases each). The CDR3 here is CASSQVGTSPVGHEQFF. The CDR3 region has the DNA TGTGCCAGCAGCCAAGTAGGGACGTCCCCCGTCGGCCATGAGCAGTTCTTC.